This T cell receptor (beta chain) was found in a study of cytomegalovirus exposure and HLA in healthy donors. 13 Jbeta primers and 60 Vbeta primers were used for the PCR. Sequencing used immunoSEQ multiplex PCR; TCRdb keeps in-frame clones, though not all of them. The sample shows around 160,000 clones, 77% of them seen only once. V lost 6 bases and J lost 10, with 10 bases in between. Per the germline V gene, CDR1 is LNHDA and CDR2 is SQIVND (reference sequence). The CDR3 is 12 amino acids. This sequence originates from a male donor in good health and CMV-seropositive. Sequenced material: PBMCs. The chain has TRBV19 and TRBJ1-6, with D unclear. The DNA of the CDR3 is TGTGCCAGTAGGATCGGGAGCTCACCCCTCCACTTT. Its protein is CASRIGSSPLHF.